This T cell receptor beta chain was sequenced during a study of cytomegalovirus exposure and HLA in healthy donors. Only in-frame clones appear in the TCRdb table, and some are missing; sequencing was by immunoSEQ multiplex PCR. The sample holds about 170,000 clones; just under 90% are singletons and the top ten take approximately 1.4%. This CDR3 comprises 16 residues. Per the germline V gene, CDR1 is MRHNA and CDR2 is SNTAGT. Trimming cost V 4 bases and J 0 bases; bases outside gene matches: 8. This rearrangement joins TRBV6-4 to TRBJ2-7; TRBD1 matches at 8 bases. Sequenced input: PBMCs. The origin of this receptor is a woman in her twenties or thirties in good health and CMV-seronegative. CDR3 in amino acids: CASSGRRTGSSYEQYF. The CDR3 DNA sequence: TGTGCCAGCAGTGGCCGGAGGACAGGGAGCTCCTACGAGCAGTACTTC.